This TCR beta chain was found in a study of OX40 agonist ivuxolimab in advanced cancers. Study-level information: Patients received ivuxolimab, an agonistic anti-OX40 (CD134) antibody.

Trimming pared 5 bases from V and 7 bases from J, leaving 15 bases between. Germline CDR1 reads MDHEN; CDR2 reads SYDVKM. This CDR3 is built from 14 residues. Using immunoSEQ multiplex PCR, the repertoire was profiled, and TCRdb retains in-frame clones only, with some absent. The sample lists 100,000 to 120,000 clones, roughly nine tenths seen once, with about 0.25% in the top ten. Patients were ruled out by autoimmune disease history or systemic immunosuppression. Of note for this clone: The target antigen is unknown.

The study, taken as a whole, reports: Antigen targets of the expanded peripheral T cells went undetermined. The average count of expanded clones was higher among CD8+ T cells than among CD4+.

The sequencing here drew on CD4+ or CD8+ T cells sorted from blood, taken in a trial of the OX40 agonist ivuxolimab. The sequence derives from an adult with an advanced solid tumor such as melanoma, head and neck, liver or kidney cancer. The V and J genes are TRBV28 and TRBJ2-1, with a tentative D call TRBD2 (7 bases). CDR3 loop: CASSSLEGGNEQFF. The CDR3, as DNA: TGTGCCAGCAGTAGCCTCGAGGGGGGGAATGAGCAGTTCTTC.